These T cell receptor beta chains were read from a single sample in a study of shared clonotypes between healthy human individuals. Libraries were prepared by immunoSEQ multiplex PCR; TCRdb keeps only in-frame clonotypes and omits some of them. Here the sample spans approximately 2,300,000 clones, 92% being singletons. The sequenced material came from naive CD4+ T cells from PBMCs. The receptors were gathered from a man aged 18 to 35 in good health. Some clones in this sample may be carry-over from other donors' samples. Both conserved end residues are trimmed from each CDR3. Each record gives: V gene, CDR3 protein.

TRBV19,ASSDRDRGLRAYGYT
TRBV20-1,SASRREEAF
TRBV7-2,ASSPQWGDTGELF
TRBV7-2,ASSFSGGGYTEAF
TRBV5-5,ASSLAGTSVQTQY
TRBV6-5,ASSYTGQGPSEQY
TRBV10-3,AISNQGNEKLF
TRBV28,ASSLGGYSNQPQH
TRBV4-2,ASSQDSSGYEQY
TRBV5-1,ASSFTGIETQY
TRBV5-1,ASSQGLRSSYNEQF
TRBV7-3,ASSQAGGITDTQY
TRBV5-1,ASSLASFANLQETQY
TRBV7-8,ASSLARGRERRGTDTQY
TRBV28,ASRYGTQGGNQPQH
TRBV5-1,ASSLSGDVWDGYT
TRBV18,ASSPGSKGPQETQY
TRBV9,ASSVTGSGNTIY
TRBV9,ASSVGSLAVSYNEQF
TRBV7-2,ASSLTAGPGTDTQY
TRBV7-3,ASSADGRNTEAF
TRBV7-2,ASSLSHGTGNEQF
TRBV10-3,AIKGGQGANTGELF
TRBV29-1,SVGDRPNQPQH
TRBV11-2,ASSTGTGYLYEQY
TRBV6-9,ASSGAGGYNEQF
TRBV11-2,ASSSHNEQF
TRBV11-2,ASSPVGQGAFGLDTQY
TRBV28,ASSLGSYGYT
TRBV23-1,ASSFSYEQY
TRBV11-3,ASSLVPGVEQF
TRBV29-1,SAKYEKLF
TRBV28,ASGGGLGSGNTIY
TRBV7-2,ASSLARNQETQY
TRBV18,ASSGPTGGSAF
TRBV19,ASSIVSGSTDTQY
TRBV2,ASRDAASGRMKYEQY
TRBV5-4,ASSTIRGGNTEAF
TRBV5-1,ASSLQGAPEAF
TRBV11-3,ASSFRLAGNTDTQY
TRBV2,ASSEYNRGRTEAF
TRBV5-6,ASSGFPGQGFSNYGYT
TRBV19,ASSTRLAGGGDTQY
TRBV11-1,ASSFQEDTGELF
TRBV5-1,ASSLPGLAGVTDTQY
TRBV29-1,SVLRDRDTEAF
TRBV5-4,ASSLATSGSTDTQY
TRBV19,ASSIGTTGFHQPQH
TRBV27,ASSLRPGSYNEQF
TRBV19,ASSRGTIFYEQY
TRBV28,ASSQGALPNYGYT
TRBV4-1,ASSQGVRDSPLH
TRBV10-3,AIGAPNEKLF
TRBV28,ASSFPQGPSYEQY
TRBV15,ATSSVPDFRDTQY
TRBV30,ACPGLQQETQY
TRBV13,ASSLRKRGNTGELF
TRBV7-9,ASSLAPGGQTEAF
TRBV28,ASSFSVGNEQF
TRBV5-1,ASSLAPPDRGYEQY